A selection of T cell receptor beta chains follows, all from one sample in a study of blood T cell repertoires in COVID-19. Data came from immunoSEQ multiplex PCR; TCRdb stores just in-frame clones and leaves some out. Of around 140,000 clones listed, 88% are singletons. The sequenced material came from peripheral blood. The receptors here all came from a man aged 65 to 85 with acute or convalescent COVID-19. The CDR3 runs from the conserved cysteine through the conserved F or W. Each record gives: clone size, J gene, D gene, V gene, CDR3 protein, CDR3 DNA. The D gene is left open where the match is weak. Clone size appears in some rows only: once, few, many, or a class for an expanded clone.

NA,TRBJ1-6,NA,TRBV2,CASSDVSSYNSPLHF,TGTGCCAGCAGTGATGTGAGCTCCTATAATTCACCCCTCCACTTT
NA,TRBJ2-4,NA,TRBV4-2,CASGGYNIQYF,TGTGCCAGCGGGGGGTACAACATTCAGTACTTC
NA,TRBJ2-1,TRBD1,TRBV18,CASSPDRGYNEQFF,TGTGCCAGCTCTCCGGACAGGGGCTACAATGAGCAGTTCTTC
NA,TRBJ1-5,NA,TRBV30,CAWSPAILPQGAENWLQHF,TGTGCCTGGAGTCCGGCCATCTTGCCCCAGGGTGCGGAGAATTGGCTCCAGCATTTT
NA,TRBJ2-7,NA,TRBV19,CASSIVGGGPYEQYF,TGTGCCAGTAGTATAGTCGGGGGAGGCCCATACGAGCAGTACTTC
NA,TRBJ1-1,NA,TRBV6-5,CASTRLGGSTEAFF,TGTGCCAGCACTCGGTTGGGGGGTTCGACTGAAGCTTTCTTT
NA,TRBJ1-5,TRBD1,TRBV28,CASTVPGQGFWQPQHF,TGTGCCAGCACCGTCCCGGGACAGGGATTCTGGCAGCCCCAGCATTTT
NA,TRBJ1-1,NA,TRBV5-6,CASSPGVNTEAFF,TGTGCCAGCAGCCCAGGGGTTAACACTGAAGCTTTCTTT
NA,TRBJ2-5,NA,TRBV5-1,CASSFGGYQETQYF,TGCGCCAGCAGCTTTGGAGGGTACCAAGAGACCCAGTACTTC
few,TRBJ1-1,NA,TRBV5-8,CASSLRPSEAFF,TGTGCCAGCAGCTTGCGTCCCAGTGAAGCTTTCTTT